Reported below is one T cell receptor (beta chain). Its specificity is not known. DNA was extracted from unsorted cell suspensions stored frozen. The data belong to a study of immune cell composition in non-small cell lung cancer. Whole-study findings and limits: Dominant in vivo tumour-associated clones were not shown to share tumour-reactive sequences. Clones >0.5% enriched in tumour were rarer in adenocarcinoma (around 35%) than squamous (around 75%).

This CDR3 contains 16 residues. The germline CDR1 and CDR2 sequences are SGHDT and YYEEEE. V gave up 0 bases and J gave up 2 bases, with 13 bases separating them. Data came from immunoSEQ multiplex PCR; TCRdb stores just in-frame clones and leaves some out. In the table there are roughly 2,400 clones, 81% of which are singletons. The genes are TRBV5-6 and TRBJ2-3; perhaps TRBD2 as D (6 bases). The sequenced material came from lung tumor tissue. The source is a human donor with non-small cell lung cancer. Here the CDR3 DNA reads TGTGCCAGCAGCTTGGAGGTGCGGGAAGACACAGATACGCAGTATTTT. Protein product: CASSLEVREDTDTQYF.